Below are 3 T cell receptor beta chains sequenced from a single sample in a study of cytomegalovirus exposure and HLA in healthy donors. Assay used: immunoSEQ multiplex PCR; TCRdb lists only in-frame clones, some missing. The data contain about 54,000 clones, more than 70% of them singletons. The material sequenced was PBMCs. The receptors stem from a woman younger than 35 in good health and CMV-seropositive.

The gene calls are TRBV27 and TRBJ1-2; D gene uncertain. V was shortened by 4 bases and J by 4 bases, with 16 bases between the two germline ends. This CDR3 has 15 residues. Germline assignment: CDR1 MNHEY and CDR2 SMNVEV (reference sequence). The CDR3 nucleotides read TGTGCCAGCAGTTCGCCAACACGAGGTAGCTATGGCTACACCTTC. This translates into CASSSPTRGSYGYTF.

This sequence joins TRBV6-4 and TRBJ2-2, with 7 bases fitting TRBD1. From germline, CDR1 is MRHNA and CDR2 SNTAGT. The CDR3 runs 15 residues. The V segment lost 6 bases and the J segment 2 bases; nucleotides outside the gene matches: 6. CDR3 in DNA: TGTGCCAGCAGCACCGGGACAGATAACACCGGGGAGCTGTTTTTT. Protein sequence: CASSTGTDNTGELFF.

The V and J genes are TRBV7-3 and TRBJ1-1; D gene unclear. The CDR3 spans 13 residues. The ends were cut back, 6 bases at V and 1 base at J, with 9 bases in the middle. Germline V gene sequence: CDR1 SGHTA, CDR2 FQGTGA. CDR3 in DNA: TGTGCCAGCAGTTTGACTGAGAACACTGAAGCTTTCTTT. Its translation is CASSLTENTEAFF.